Presented here are 30 T cell receptor beta chains from one specimen sequenced in a study of blood T cells in healthy people across ages. Using a J-beta primer mix together with a sample-barcoded 5' primer, a second PCR was run for about 7 to 12 cycles. Each CDR3 protein is one row after TCRdb ran MiXCR on the 5' RACE reads. The data hold under 2,000,000 distinct CDR3 sequences, with 49% observed a single time. Sequencing input: blood. The source of these receptors is a woman between 40 and 55 years old in good health.

V is TRBV6-6 and J is TRBJ1-1; TRBD1 is a possible D gene (5 bases). This CDR3 contains 13 residues. V lost 5 bases, J lost 4 bases, and 11 bases lay in between. The germline V gene encodes CDR1 MNHNY and CDR2 SVGAGI (reference sequence). CDR3 in DNA: TGTGCCAGCAGTACCCCCGGGGGCACTGAAGCTTTCTTT. Its translation is CASSTPGGTEAFF.

The chain recombines TRBV20-1 with TRBJ2-3, with a possible D match to TRBD2 (5 bases). Germline CDR1 and CDR2: DFQATT and SNEGSKA (reference sequence). This CDR3 spans 15 amino acids. The ends were cut back, 4 bases at V and 0 bases at J, with 14 bases in the middle. This CDR3 reads CSAISVGRSTDTQYF. In DNA, the CDR3 is TGCAGTGCTATTTCAGTGGGGAGAAGCACAGATACGCAGTATTTT.

The DNA for the CDR3 is TGTGCGGCCGGACGTTTCGAGGGGCGCAATGAGCAGTTCTTC. It translates to CAAGRFEGRNEQFF. The gene calls are TRBV15 and TRBJ2-1; tentatively, D is TRBD1 or TRBD2 (5 bases each). Germline V CDR1 and CDR2: LNHNV, YYDKDF (reference sequence). The CDR3 is 14 amino acids.

This clonotype has only a few counts. The genes are TRBV29-1 and TRBJ2-3; TRBD2 might be the D (6 bases). Germline loops: CDR1 SQVTM, CDR2 ANQGSEA. The CDR3 spans 13 residues. Trimming shortened V by 3 bases and J by 2 bases, and 9 bases separated the two germline ends. The chain's CDR3 is CSVEGLHTDTQYF. The DNA for the CDR3 is TGCAGCGTTGAGGGACTGCACACAGATACGCAGTATTTT.

The chain has TRBV5-1 and TRBJ1-1, with D hard to call. The V gene lost 0 bases and the J gene lost 10 bases, with 13 bases spanning the gap. Germline CDR1 and CDR2: SGHRS and YFSETQ. CDR3 size: 13 residues. The chain's CDR3 is CASSLATGSGAFF. For the CDR3, the DNA is TGCGCCAGCAGCTTGGCCACTGGATCCGGAGCTTTCTTT.

The chain couples TRBV7-9 to TRBJ2-1; D might be TRBD2 (6 bases). There are 16 residues in the CDR3. V shed 5 bases and J shed 8 bases, with 22 bases lying between them. The germline gives CDR1 SEHNR, CDR2 FQNEAQ (reference sequence). The CDR3: CASSVRTTPPRDEQFF. The DNA of the CDR3 is TGTGCCAGCAGCGTCCGGACTACCCCGCCTCGTGATGAGCAGTTCTTC.

The rearrangement joins TRBV13 to TRBJ1-2; 9 bases fit TRBD1. Germline V CDR1 and CDR2: PRHDT, FYEKMQ (reference sequence). V lost 0 bases, J lost 6 bases, and 11 bases stayed unmatched. This CDR3 is built from 17 residues. CDR3 amino acids: CASSLGPTGGAVDGYTF. The CDR3 DNA sequence: TGTGCCAGCAGCTTAGGCCCAACAGGGGGCGCCGTCGATGGCTACACCTTC.

This chain uses TRBV4-3 with TRBJ2-3; D possibly uses TRBD1 or TRBD2 (5 bases each). The CDR3 spans 16 residues. In germline, CDR1 is LGHNA, CDR2 YSLEER. V was clipped by 0 bases and J by 2 bases, with 12 bases between them. The CDR3 spells CASSQERPGPTDTQYF. CDR3 nucleotide sequence: TGCGCCAGCAGCCAAGAACGGCCGGGGCCCACAGATACGCAGTATTTT.

The chain joins TRBV21-1 to TRBJ2-7; the table gives TRBD2 as D, unverified against the DNA. TRBV21-1 is a known pseudogene. The CDR3 extends over 14 amino acids. The CDR3 nucleotides read TGTGCCAGCTTCGGGACTCACCATGGTAATGAGCAGTACTTC. It yields the protein CASFGTHHGNEQYF.

This clonotype was counted between two and nine times. The chain couples TRBV7-2 to TRBJ2-6; 7 bases fit TRBD1. Germline lookup yields CDR1 SGHTA and CDR2 FQGNSA. This CDR3 is 19 amino acids long. V shed 6 bases and J 0 bases; nucleotides not matched to a gene: 14. The CDR3 loop reads CASRSRGTVGPSGANVLTF. The CDR3 coding sequence is TGTGCCAGCAGATCCAGGGGGACAGTGGGGCCCTCTGGGGCCAACGTCCTGACTTTC.

This clonotype was observed many times. The rearrangement uses TRBV6-1 and TRBJ2-5; 7 positions match TRBD2. Germline V gene sequence: CDR1 MNHNS, CDR2 SASEGT. The CDR3 extends over 13 amino acids. Trimming cost V 10 bases and J 5 bases; bases outside gene matches: 10. This chain's CDR3 is CATLGDYHETQYF. The CDR3 DNA is TGTGCCACCTTAGGGGACTATCACGAGACCCAGTACTTC.

The chain has TRBV5-6 and TRBJ2-4; 14 nucleotides line up with TRBD2. Unmatched junction bases numbered 7, after V lost 1 base and J lost 7 bases. Germline V gives CDR1 SGHDT, CDR2 YYEEEE. The CDR3 consists of 17 residues. The CDR3 nucleotides read TGTGCCAGCAGCTTGCGGACTAGCGGGGGGCCCGGGAACATTCAGTACTTC. Translation: CASSLRTSGGPGNIQYF. Looking up the rest from reference TRBV5-6 and TRBJ2-4 gives the full variable domain: DAGVTQSPTHLIKTRGQQVTLRCSPKSGHDTVSWYQQALGQGPQFIFQYYEEEERQRGNFPDRFSGHQFPNYSSELNVNALLLGDSALYLCASSLRTSGGPGNIQYFGAGTRLSVL.

V is TRBV20-1 and J is TRBJ2-5; D gene ambiguous. This CDR3 region has 14 residues. V lost 2 bases and J 2 bases, leaving 12 bases between the germline ends. CDR1 is DFQATT, CDR2 SNEGSKA, per germline (reference sequence). The CDR3 loop is CSARSATPQETQYF. CDR3 coding DNA: TGCAGTGCTAGATCAGCGACTCCGCAAGAGACCCAGTACTTC.

The chain combines TRBV6-2 or TRBV6-3 with TRBJ2-5; 7 bases are a match to TRBD1. After removal of 2 bases from V and 0 bases from J, the junction contained 6 bases not matched to a gene. The CDR3 sequence is 16 residues long. Germline CDR1 is MNHEY and CDR2 is SVGEGT. The CDR3 DNA is TGTGCCAGCAGTTACCTGACAGGGCAGGACCAAGAGACCCAGTACTTC. Encoded protein: CASSYLTGQDQETQYF.

This clonotype showed up just a few times. The J gene is TRBJ2-5, the V gene TRBV15; D is unresolved. The J call is in doubt because the DNA end fits TRBJ2-7 better. The CDR3 has 14 residues. Germline V gene lookup returns CDR1 LNHNV and CDR2 YYDKDF (reference sequence). CDR3 loop: CATSRAGRTNEQYF. As DNA, the CDR3 is TGTGCCACCAGCAGAGCCGGGCGGACGAACGAGCAGTACTTC.

The rearrangement links TRBV7-8 to TRBJ2-3, with 10 bases lining up with TRBD2. The trim removed 5 bases at V and 6 bases at J, leaving 14 bases unmatched. The CDR3 length is 17 residues. The germline V gene has CDR1 SGHVS and CDR2 FQNEAQ. CDR3 amino acids: CASSPLMSAGGLDTQYF. The CDR3 DNA reads TGTGCCAGCAGCCCCCTTATGTCAGCGGGGGGGTTGGATACGCAGTATTTT. The whole variable domain, remainder taken from reference TRBV7-8 and TRBJ2-3, is GAGVSQSPRYKVAKRGQDVALRCDPISGHVSLFWYQQALGQGPEFLTYFQNEAQLDKSGLPSDRFFAERPEGSVSTLKIQRTQQEDSAVYLCASSPLMSAGGLDTQYFGPGTRLTVL.

This clonotype was observed many times. The chain employs TRBV29-1 and TRBJ2-7; 8 positions agree with TRBD1. This CDR3 spans 11 amino acids. Germline-derived CDR1 and CDR2 are SQVTM and ANQGSEA. The junction had 3 bases not matched to a gene; V was cut back by 7 bases and J by 4 bases. The CDR3 region has the DNA TGCAGCGCCGACAGGGGTTACGAGCAGTACTTC. Translation gives CSADRGYEQYF.

V gene TRBV29-1 combines with J gene TRBJ2-5; the D gene is possibly TRBD1 (5 bases). Germline values: CDR1 SQVTM, CDR2 ANQGSEA. Trimming stripped 5 bases from V and 4 bases from J, with 14 bases between. The CDR3 spans 13 residues. Here the CDR3 reads CSVKPQGGETQYF. CDR3 coding DNA: TGCAGCGTTAAGCCCCAGGGTGGAGAGACCCAGTACTTC.

DNA for the CDR3: TGTGCCAGCTCACCACGAGTTCAGGGGCAGGGCTACACCTTC. Amino acid sequence: CASSPRVQGQGYTF. V gene TRBV18 combines with J gene TRBJ1-2, with a weak D call TRBD1 (6 bases). V gave up 1 base and J gave up 8 bases, with 14 bases separating them. The CDR3 covers 14 residues. In germline, CDR1 is KGHSH, CDR2 LQKENI.

The genes are TRBV2 and TRBJ2-1, with a tentative D call TRBD1 (5 bases). Trimming removed 6 bases from V and 0 bases from J, with 15 bases in between. The CDR3 is made up of 16 amino acids. Germline V CDR1 and CDR2: SNHLY, FYNNEI. This CDR3 is CASRAMGRSSYNEQFF. DNA of the CDR3: TGTGCCAGCAGGGCCATGGGGCGGAGCTCCTACAATGAGCAGTTCTTC.

The chain carries TRBV7-9 and TRBJ2-3; D uncertain. Germline V lookup: CDR1 SEHNR, CDR2 FQNEAQ (reference sequence). Between the trimmed V and J ends, which lost 2 bases and 2 bases, there was a span of 8 bases. This CDR3 spans 14 amino acids. CDR3 amino acids: CASSLTPNTDTQYF. Here the CDR3 DNA reads TGTGCCAGCAGCTTAACCCCGAACACAGATACGCAGTATTTT.

The CDR3 DNA reads as TGTGCCAGCAGCCAACCGCTGGCCGAGCAGTACTTC. Translating it yields CASSQPLAEQYF. The V gene is TRBV7-6, the J gene TRBJ2-5; the D is unclear. TRBJ2-7 explains the end of the DNA better; the J call may be wrong. Germline loops: CDR1 SGHVS, CDR2 FNYEAQ. The CDR3 covers 12 residues.

This chain joins TRBV20-1 and TRBJ2-5; 8 nucleotides agree with TRBD2. V was pared by 8 bases and J by 9 bases, with 20 bases of the junction left unmatched. CDR3 length: 15 residues. The germline V gene encodes CDR1 DFQATT and CDR2 SNEGSKA (reference sequence). CDR3 in amino acids: CSNSRSSGGTQAQYF. CDR3 coding DNA: TGCAGTAACAGCAGGTCCAGCGGGGGAACCCAGGCCCAGTACTTC.

This chain uses TRBV18 with TRBJ2-1, with TRBD1 as a possible D gene (5 bases). The germline V and J ends were trimmed by 4 bases and 0 bases, with 10 bases remaining between them. Germline CDR1 reads KGHSH; CDR2 reads LQKENI. This CDR3 is built from 15 residues. DNA of the CDR3: TGTGCCAGCTCACGCAGTGACAGCTCCTACAATGAGCAGTTCTTC. It specifies CASSRSDSSYNEQFF.

V usage is TRBV27 and J usage is TRBJ1-2; possibly TRBD1 for D (5 bases). The length of the CDR3 is 15 residues. The germline V and J ends were trimmed by 2 bases and 5 bases, with 15 bases remaining between them. Germline CDR1 reads MNHEY; CDR2 reads SMNVEV (reference sequence). CDR3 residues: CASSLSQGNNYGYTF. The CDR3, as DNA: TGTGCCAGCAGTTTAAGCCAGGGTAACAATTATGGCTACACCTTC.

The chain has TRBV4-2 and TRBJ2-6; 7 bases are shared with TRBD1. The CDR3 is 21 residues long. J lost 4 bases, V lost 0 bases, and 18 bases had no gene match. In germline, CDR1 is LGHNA, CDR2 YNFKEQ. CDR3 region: CASSQEYEGAQFLTGANVLTF. DNA of the CDR3: TGTGCCAGCAGCCAAGAATACGAGGGGGCGCAGTTTCTTACCGGGGCCAACGTCCTGACTTTC.

The J gene is TRBJ2-1, the V gene TRBV7-8, with 11 positions matching TRBD2. Germline lookup yields CDR1 SGHVS and CDR2 FQNEAQ. The CDR3 is 16 residues long. V trimming: 1 base; J trimming: 5 bases; junction bases outside the gene matches: 4. This CDR3 is CASSLVLAGGHNEQFF. CDR3 sequence (DNA): TGTGCCAGCAGCTTAGTGCTAGCGGGGGGCCACAATGAGCAGTTCTTC.

V is TRBV15 and J is TRBJ1-1; no firm D call. From germline, CDR1 is LNHNV and CDR2 YYDKDF (reference sequence). The CDR3 contains 17 residues. V lost 1 base and J lost 0, with 15 bases in between. The CDR3 sequence: CATSRGGHTSLNTEAFF. Written as DNA, the CDR3 is TGTGCCACCAGCAGAGGAGGGCATACTTCGCTGAACACTGAAGCTTTCTTT.

This clonotype occurred a few times. The genes are TRBV6-1 and TRBJ2-7; D remains ambiguous. The germline CDR1 and CDR2 sequences are MNHNS and SASEGT. The V end lost 2 bases, the J end lost 2 bases, and 13 bases lay between the germline ends. The CDR3 contains 15 residues. CDR3 DNA: TGTGCCAGCAGTGAATGGTCAGAGATAACCTACGAGCAGTACTTC. Translating it yields CASSEWSEITYEQYF.

The chain is built from TRBV7-9 and TRBJ2-1, with D hard to call. This CDR3 region has 14 residues. V lost 1 base and J 7 bases, leaving 11 bases between the germline ends. The V gene's germline CDR1 is SEHNR and CDR2 FQNEAQ (reference sequence). CDR3 region: CASSLVVSLNEQFF. CDR3 in DNA: TGTGCCAGCAGCTTAGTTGTCAGCCTTAATGAGCAGTTCTTC.